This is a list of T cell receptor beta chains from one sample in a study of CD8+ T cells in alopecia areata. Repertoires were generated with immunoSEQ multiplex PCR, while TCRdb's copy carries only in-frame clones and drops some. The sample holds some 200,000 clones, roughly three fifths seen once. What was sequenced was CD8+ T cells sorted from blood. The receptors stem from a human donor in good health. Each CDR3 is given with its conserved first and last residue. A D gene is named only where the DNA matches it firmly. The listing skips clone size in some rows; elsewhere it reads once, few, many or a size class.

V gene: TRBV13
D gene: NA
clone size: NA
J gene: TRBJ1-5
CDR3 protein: CASSLGLGGNQPQHF
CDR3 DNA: TGTGCCAGCAGCTTAGGGTTGGGGGGCAATCAGCCCCAGCATTTT

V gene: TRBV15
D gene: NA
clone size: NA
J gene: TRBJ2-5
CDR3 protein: CATSRDSAWETQYF
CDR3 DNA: TGTGCCACCAGCAGGGACAGCGCATGGGAGACCCAGTACTTC

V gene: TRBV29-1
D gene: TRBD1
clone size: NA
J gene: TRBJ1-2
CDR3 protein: CSVVLGGSFYGYTF
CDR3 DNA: TGCAGCGTTGTGTTAGGGGGCTCCTTCTATGGCTACACCTTC

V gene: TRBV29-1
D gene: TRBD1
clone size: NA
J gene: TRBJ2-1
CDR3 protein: CSDRTGGREQFF
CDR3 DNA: TGCAGCGACAGGACAGGGGGTCGTGAGCAGTTCTTC

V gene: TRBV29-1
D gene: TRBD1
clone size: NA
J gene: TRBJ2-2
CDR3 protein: CSVSGTGTGELFF
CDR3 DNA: TGCAGCGTTTCCGGGACAGGCACCGGGGAGCTGTTTTTT

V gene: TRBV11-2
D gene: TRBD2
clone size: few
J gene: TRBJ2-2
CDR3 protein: CASSLGVASGSNTGELFF
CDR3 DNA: TGTGCCAGCAGCTTAGGTGTGGCTAGCGGGTCGAACACCGGGGAGCTGTTTTTT

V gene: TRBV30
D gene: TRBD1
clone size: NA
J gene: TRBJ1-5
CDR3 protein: CAWGGQGDQPQHF
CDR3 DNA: TGTGCCTGGGGCGGACAGGGTGATCAGCCCCAGCATTTT

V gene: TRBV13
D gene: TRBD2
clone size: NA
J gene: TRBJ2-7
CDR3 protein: CASSARTSGGPNPYEQYF
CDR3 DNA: TGTGCCAGCAGCGCCCGGACTAGCGGGGGGCCGAACCCCTACGAGCAGTACTTC

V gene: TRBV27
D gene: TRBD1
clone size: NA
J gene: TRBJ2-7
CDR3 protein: CASSLSGTDWDYEQYF
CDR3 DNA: TGTGCCAGCAGTTTATCGGGGACAGACTGGGACTACGAGCAGTACTTC

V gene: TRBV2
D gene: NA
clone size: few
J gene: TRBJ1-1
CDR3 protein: CAKLEDNTEAFF
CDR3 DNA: TGTGCCAAACTTGAGGACAACACTGAAGCTTTCTTT

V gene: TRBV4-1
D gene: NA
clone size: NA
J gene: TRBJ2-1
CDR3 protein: CASSPRLAVYNEQFF
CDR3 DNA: TGCGCCAGCAGCCCACGGTTGGCGGTTTACAATGAGCAGTTCTTC

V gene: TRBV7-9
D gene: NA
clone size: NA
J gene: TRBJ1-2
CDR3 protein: CASSDYLEGGNGYTF
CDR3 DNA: TGTGCCAGCAGCGATTATCTAGAAGGGGGTAATGGCTACACCTTC

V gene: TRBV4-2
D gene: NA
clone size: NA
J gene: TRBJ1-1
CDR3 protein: CASSQGGMNTEAFF
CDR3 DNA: TGTGCCAGCAGCCAGGGGGGGATGAACACTGAAGCTTTCTTT

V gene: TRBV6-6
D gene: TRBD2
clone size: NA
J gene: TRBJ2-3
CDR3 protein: CASSSLAGGADTQYF
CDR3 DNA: TGTGCCAGCAGTTCGCTAGCGGGGGGGGCAGATACGCAGTATTTT

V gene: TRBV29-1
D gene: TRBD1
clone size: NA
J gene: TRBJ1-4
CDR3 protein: CSVEDPFDRAREKLFF
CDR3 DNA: TGCAGCGTTGAAGACCCCTTCGACAGGGCGAGGGAAAAACTGTTTTTT

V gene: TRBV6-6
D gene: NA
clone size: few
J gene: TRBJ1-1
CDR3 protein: CASSYYQFLAVTEAFF
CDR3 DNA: TGTGCCAGCAGTTACTACCAATTTCTAGCGGTCACTGAAGCTTTCTTT

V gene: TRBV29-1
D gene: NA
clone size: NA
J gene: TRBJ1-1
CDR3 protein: CSVAQDTEAFF
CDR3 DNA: TGCAGCGTTGCACAGGACACTGAAGCTTTCTTT

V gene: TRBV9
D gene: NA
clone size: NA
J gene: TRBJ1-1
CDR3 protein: CASSAGAGAVNTEAFF
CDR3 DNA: TGTGCCAGCAGCGCTGGTGCGGGGGCAGTTAACACTGAAGCTTTCTTT

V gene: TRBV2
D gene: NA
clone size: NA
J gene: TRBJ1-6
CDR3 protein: CASSLPLGSYNSPLHF
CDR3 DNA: TGTGCCAGCAGCCTCCCTCTTGGGTCCTATAATTCACCCCTCCACTTT

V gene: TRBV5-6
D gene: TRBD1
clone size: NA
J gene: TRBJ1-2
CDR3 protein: CASSPDRRGWDGYTF
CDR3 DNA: TGTGCCAGCAGCCCGGACAGGAGGGGTTGGGATGGCTACACCTTC

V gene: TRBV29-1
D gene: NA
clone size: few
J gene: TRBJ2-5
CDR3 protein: CSVERQQETQYF
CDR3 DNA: TGCAGCGTTGAGAGACAGCAAGAGACCCAGTACTTC

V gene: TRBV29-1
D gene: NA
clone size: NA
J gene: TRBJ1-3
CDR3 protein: CSVDGDLSGNTIYF
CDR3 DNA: TGCAGCGTTGATGGGGATCTCTCTGGAAACACCATATATTTT

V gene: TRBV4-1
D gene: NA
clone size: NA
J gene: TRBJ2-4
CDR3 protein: CASSQVTWEAVKNIQYF
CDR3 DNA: TGCGCCAGCAGCCAAGTGACATGGGAGGCGGTCAAAAACATTCAGTACTTC

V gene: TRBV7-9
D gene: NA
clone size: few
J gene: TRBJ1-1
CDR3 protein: CASSLSGAAEAFF
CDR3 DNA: TGTGCCAGCAGCTTATCGGGGGCCGCTGAAGCTTTCTTT

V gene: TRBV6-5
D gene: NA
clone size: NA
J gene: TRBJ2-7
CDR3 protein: CASSYSPAGSYEQYF
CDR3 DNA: TGTGCCAGCAGTTACTCCCCTGCCGGATCCTACGAGCAGTACTTC

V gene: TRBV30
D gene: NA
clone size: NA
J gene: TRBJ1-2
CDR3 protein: CAWSKFNYGYTF
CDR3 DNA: TGTGCCTGGAGTAAATTCAACTATGGCTACACCTTC

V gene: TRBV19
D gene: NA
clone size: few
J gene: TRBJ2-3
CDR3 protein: CASSAPPDTQYF
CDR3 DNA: TGTGCCAGTAGTGCCCCCCCGGATACGCAGTATTTT

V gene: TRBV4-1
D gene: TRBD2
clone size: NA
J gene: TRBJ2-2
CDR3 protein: CASSPGLAAGELFF
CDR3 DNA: TGCGCCAGCAGCCCGGGACTAGCGGCCGGGGAGCTGTTTTTT

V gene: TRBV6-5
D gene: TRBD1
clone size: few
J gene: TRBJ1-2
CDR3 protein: CASRPGQGAGYTF
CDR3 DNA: TGTGCCAGCAGACCAGGACAGGGAGCGGGCTACACCTTC

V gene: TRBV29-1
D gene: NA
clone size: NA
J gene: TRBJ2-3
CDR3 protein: CSGGGMSTDTQYF
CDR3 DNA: TGCAGCGGAGGGGGAATGAGCACAGATACGCAGTATTTT

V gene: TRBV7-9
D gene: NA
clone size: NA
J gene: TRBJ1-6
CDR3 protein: CASSFPGVDPLHF
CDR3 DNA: TGTGCCAGCAGCTTTCCTGGGGTTGATCCCCTCCACTTT

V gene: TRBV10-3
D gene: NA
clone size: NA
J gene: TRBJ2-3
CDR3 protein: CAISEDTDTQYF
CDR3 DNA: TGTGCCATCAGTGAGGACACAGATACGCAGTATTTT

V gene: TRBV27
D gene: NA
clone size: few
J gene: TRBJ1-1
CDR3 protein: CASSWGANTEAFF
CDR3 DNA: TGTGCCAGCAGTTGGGGCGCGAACACTGAAGCTTTCTTT

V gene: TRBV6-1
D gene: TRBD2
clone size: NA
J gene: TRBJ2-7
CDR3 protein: CASSEAGTSGEQYF
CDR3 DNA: TGTGCCAGCAGTGAAGCGGGGACTAGTGGAGAGCAGTACTTC

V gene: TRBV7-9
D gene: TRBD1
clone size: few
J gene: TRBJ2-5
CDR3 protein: CASSPRDRGIETQYF
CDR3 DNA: TGTGCCAGCAGCCCGAGGGACAGGGGGATAGAGACCCAGTACTTC

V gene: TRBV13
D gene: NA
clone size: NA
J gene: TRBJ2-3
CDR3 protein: CASSGRDTQYF
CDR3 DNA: TGTGCCAGCAGCGGGCGGGATACGCAGTATTTT

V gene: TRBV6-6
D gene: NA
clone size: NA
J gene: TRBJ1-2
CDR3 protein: CASDETPNYGYTF
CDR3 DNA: TGTGCCAGCGACGAAACTCCTAACTATGGCTACACCTTC